These 4 T cell receptor beta chains originate from one sample sequenced in a study of Graves' ophthalmopathy and Graves' hyperthyroidism. Amplification from RNA transcripts yielded the TCR beta CDR3 regions. The first round was an RT-PCR with HTBI primers, and the second round was a multiplex PCR. In TCRdb, the multiplex PCR reads were re-called with MiXCR into one record per CDR3 protein. The sample yields about 210,000 distinct CDR3 sequences, 25% to 30% seen once. Sequenced input: peripheral blood. Receptor source: a man in his fifties with Graves' ophthalmopathy.

CDR3 amino acids: CAWTTGVRGYTF. Here the CDR3 DNA reads TGTGCCTGGACAACAGGTGTGCGTGGCTACACCTTC. The chain employs TRBV30 and TRBJ1-2, with D possibly TRBD1 on 5 matching bases. V shed 4 bases and J shed 7 bases, with 13 bases lying between them. The CDR3 loop spans 12 amino acids. Germline V gene lookup returns CDR1 GTSNPN and CDR2 SVGIG (reference sequence).

The chain recombines TRBV28 with TRBJ2-4; no firm D call. From germline, CDR1 is MDHEN and CDR2 SYDVKM. Trimming cost V 5 bases and J 0 bases, with 5 bases left between them. This CDR3 comprises 13 residues. The CDR3, as DNA: TGTGCCAGCAGTGTCGCAGCCAAAAACATTCAGTACTTC. Its translation is CASSVAAKNIQYF.

This clonotype came up once. V and J are TRBV24-1 and TRBJ1-6, with no clear D. V was pared by 4 bases and J by 0 bases, with 18 bases between. Germline loops: CDR1 KGHDR, CDR2 SFDVKD. There are 19 residues in the CDR3. The CDR3 bases are TGTGCCACCAGTGAGTGGGGTTACGGAGAGAGCTCCTATAATTCACCCCTCCACTTT. Translated: CATSEWGYGESSYNSPLHF.

This clonotype has only a few counts. The V and J genes are TRBV24-1 and TRBJ2-2; 14 positions agree with TRBD2. CDR1 is KGHDR and CDR2 is SFDVKD in the germline V gene. The J segment lost 7 bases and the V segment lost 2 bases, leaving 5 bases of the junction unmatched. CDR3 length: 17 residues. The CDR3 DNA is TGTGCCACCAGTGATTCCGGGACTAGCGGGAGAGTCGGGGAGCTGTTTTTT. This sequence encodes CATSDSGTSGRVGELFF.